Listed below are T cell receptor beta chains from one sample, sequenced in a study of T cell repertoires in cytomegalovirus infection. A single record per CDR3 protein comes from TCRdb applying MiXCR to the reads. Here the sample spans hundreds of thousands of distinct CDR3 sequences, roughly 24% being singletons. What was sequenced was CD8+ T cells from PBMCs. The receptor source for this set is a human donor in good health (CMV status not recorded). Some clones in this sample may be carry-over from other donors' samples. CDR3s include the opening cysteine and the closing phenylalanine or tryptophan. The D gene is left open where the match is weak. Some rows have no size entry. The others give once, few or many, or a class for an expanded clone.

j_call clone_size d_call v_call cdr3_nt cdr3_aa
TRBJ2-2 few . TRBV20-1 TGCAGTGCTTCCTTCTTGGGCACCGGGGAGCTGTTTTTT CSASFLGTGELFF
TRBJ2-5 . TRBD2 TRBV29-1 TGCAGCGCCCACGGGTTAGCGGGGGAAGAGACCCAGTACTTC CSAHGLAGEETQYF
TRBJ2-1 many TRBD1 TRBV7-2 TGTGCCAGCAGCTTAGTACCGGGACAGGGGACCCGCAATGAGCAGTTCTTC CASSLVPGQGTRNEQFF
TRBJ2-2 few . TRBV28 TGTGCCAGCAGTCCCCAGGGGGGGCGCGGGGAGCTGTTTTTT CASSPQGGRGELFF
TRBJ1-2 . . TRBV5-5 TGTGCCAGCAGCTTGGGGGGACTCCTCGGCTACACCTTC CASSLGGLLGYTF
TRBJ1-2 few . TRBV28 TGTGCCAGCAGTCCTGCGGGCTATGGCTACACCTTC CASSPAGYGYTF
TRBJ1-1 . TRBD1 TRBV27 TGTGCCAGCAGTTTCTCGGGACAGGGGCTCTGGACTGAAGCTTTCTTT CASSFSGQGLWTEAFF
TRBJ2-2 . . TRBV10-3 TGTGCCACCCAGGAGGGGACCGGGGAGCTGTTTTTT CATQEGTGELFF
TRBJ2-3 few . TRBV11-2 TGTGCCAGCAGCCCAGGGGTGGATACGCAGTATTTT CASSPGVDTQYF
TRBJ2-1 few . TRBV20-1 TGCTCCAAAAGGGCCGGGACTTATTACAATGAGCAGTTCTTC CSKRAGTYYNEQFF
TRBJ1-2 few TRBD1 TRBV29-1 TGCAGCGTTGATGGGGGACAGGGGTATGGCTACACCTTC CSVDGGQGYGYTF
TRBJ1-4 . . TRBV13 TGTGCCAGCAGCTTAGGCCCGGCGAGCGCTGGAAGTCGTGGAGAAAAACTGTTTTTT CASSLGPASAGSRGEKLFF
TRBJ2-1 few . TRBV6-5 TGTGCCAGCAGTTACAACAGTGGGGGCTACAATGAGCAGTTCTTC CASSYNSGGYNEQFF
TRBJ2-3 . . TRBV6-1 TGTGCCAGCAGTCATCAGGGCAGGAGGACAGATACGCAGTATTTT CASSHQGRRTDTQYF
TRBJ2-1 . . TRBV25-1 TGTGCCAGCAGTGAATATTTCGCCGTGCTAGCCTACAATGAGCAGTTCTTC CASSEYFAVLAYNEQFF
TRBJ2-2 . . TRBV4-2 TGTGCCAGCAGGGGACGGGAGAAGGACACCGGGGAGCTGTTTTTT CASRGREKDTGELFF
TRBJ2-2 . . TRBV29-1 TGCAGCGTTGAGGTGTCCACCGGGGAGCTGTTTTTT CSVEVSTGELFF
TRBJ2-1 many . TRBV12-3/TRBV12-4 TGTGCCAGCATTCGGACCCGGGCAGCCTACAATGAGCAGTTCTTC CASIRTRAAYNEQFF
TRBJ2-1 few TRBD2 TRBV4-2 TGTGCCAGCAGCCAAGATCTGGGGGGGGTCTACAATGAGCAGTTCTTC CASSQDLGGVYNEQFF
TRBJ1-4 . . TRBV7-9 TGTGCCAGCAGCTGGGGGTACACAAATGAAAAACTGTTTTTT CASSWGYTNEKLFF
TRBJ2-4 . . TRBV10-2 TGCGCCAGCAGTGAGTCCGGGGGGCCCCGGGTTGGCATTCAGTACTTC CASSESGGPRVGIQYF
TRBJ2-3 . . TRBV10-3 TGTGCCATCAGGGAGCTAGAGGCCCATGGTGATACGCAGTATTTT CAIRELEAHGDTQYF
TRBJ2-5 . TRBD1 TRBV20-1 TGCAGTGCTACCATGAGGGGTCGGGACAGGGTGTACGCGACCCAGTACTTC CSATMRGRDRVYATQYF
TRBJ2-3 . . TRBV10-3 TGTGCCATCAGTAGGAGCCGTGGGCAACCAGTCTTCACAGATACGCAGTATTTT CAISRSRGQPVFTDTQYF
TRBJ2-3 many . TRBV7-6 TGTGCCAGCAGCTTAGAGCCTAGTACAGATACGCAGTATTTT CASSLEPSTDTQYF
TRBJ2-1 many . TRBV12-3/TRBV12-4 TGTGCCAGCAGTTTGAGGGGTTACAATGAGCAGTTCTTC CASSLRGYNEQFF
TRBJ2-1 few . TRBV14 TGTGCCAGCAGCCGACGGGACACCTCCTCCTACAATGAGCAGTTCTTC CASSRRDTSSYNEQFF
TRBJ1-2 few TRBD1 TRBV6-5 TGTGCCAGCAGTTACTCCGGGGACAGTGCTAATGGCTACACCTTC CASSYSGDSANGYTF
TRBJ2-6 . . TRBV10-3 TGTGCCATCAGTGGTATGGGCTCTGGGGCCAACGTCCTGACTTTC CAISGMGSGANVLTF
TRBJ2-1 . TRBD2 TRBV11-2 TGTGTCAGCAGCTTAAGCGGGGCACCAAACAATGAGCAGTTCTTC CVSSLSGAPNNEQFF
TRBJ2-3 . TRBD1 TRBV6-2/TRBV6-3 TGTGCCAGCAGTTACTCTGCGGACAGGGGAACAGATACGCAGTATTTT CASSYSADRGTDTQYF